The 11 T cell receptor beta chains in this list originate from one sample, sequenced in a study of blood T cell repertoires in COVID-19. The repertoire was sequenced with immunoSEQ multiplex PCR; TCRdb's copy has only in-frame clones and lacks some. The data hold roughly 270,000 clones, with 85% observed a single time. Sequences were obtained from PBMCs or T cells enriched from blood (not recorded which). The receptor set was obtained from a woman in her forties or fifties who had recovered from COVID-19.

The CDR3 loop is CASRLTRDRNFCGYTF. CDR3 nucleotides: TGTGCAAGTCGCTTAACCCGGGACAGGAATTTTTGTGGCTACACCTTC. V usage is TRBV12-2 and J usage is TRBJ1-2; TRBD1, the D gene given by the table, was not confirmed from the DNA. TRBV12-2 is termed a pseudogene. The CDR3 consists of 16 residues.

This clone was detected only once. The V gene is TRBV5-6, the J gene TRBJ2-2, with D perhaps TRBD2 (5 bases). The CDR3 covers 16 residues. Germline loops: CDR1 SGHDT, CDR2 YYEEEE. V was clipped by 4 bases and J by 6 bases, with 19 bases between them. The CDR3 DNA is TGTGCCAGCAGCGTCGGACGGGCGAGGGTCCCCGGGGAGCTGTTTTTT. Its translation: CASSVGRARVPGELFF.

The chain uses TRBV30 and TRBJ2-1; 9 nucleotides align to TRBD2. The J segment lost 0 bases and the V segment lost 1 base, leaving 7 bases of the junction unmatched. The CDR3 has 17 amino acids. Germline V lookup: CDR1 GTSNPN, CDR2 SVGIG (reference sequence). The DNA for the CDR3 is TGTGCCTGGAGTGGGATAGCGGGAGTAAGCTCCTACAATGAGCAGTTCTTC. This sequence encodes CAWSGIAGVSSYNEQFF.

The V call is TRBV6-5, the J call TRBJ1-5; D is unclear. The V gene's germline CDR1 is MNHEY and CDR2 SVGAGI. The CDR3 totals 15 residues. The V end was cut by 6 bases, the J end by 0 bases, with 12 bases between. DNA of the CDR3: TGTGCCAGCAGCCGAACGCGGGATAGCAATCAGCCCCAGCATTTT. Its protein is CASSRTRDSNQPQHF.

This chain links TRBV19 with TRBJ2-7, with unresolved D. CDR3 length: 12 residues. Germline CDR1 LNHDA, CDR2 SQIVND (reference sequence). V lost 8 bases and J lost 3, with 11 bases in between. The CDR3 coding sequence is TGTGCCAGTGGAGACCTTTACTACGAGCAGTACTTC. Its translation: CASGDLYYEQYF. Full variable domain (outside the CDR3, taken from reference TRBV19 and TRBJ2-7): DGGITQSPKYLFRKEGQNVTLSCEQNLNHDAMYWYRQDPGQGLRLIYYSQIVNDFQKGDIAEGYSVSREKKESFPLTVTSAQKNPTAFYLCASGDLYYEQYFGPGTRLTVT.

This rearrangement joins TRBV29-1 to TRBJ2-1, with D tentatively TRBD1 (5 bases). Germline CDR1 and CDR2: SQVTM and ANQGSEA. V lost 6 bases, J lost 4 bases, and 13 bases lay in between. The CDR3 runs 13 residues. This chain's CDR3 is CSVKGDSYNEQFF. DNA for the CDR3: TGCAGCGTCAAAGGCGACAGTTACAATGAGCAGTTCTTC.

This chain connects TRBV19 to TRBJ1-2, with a weak D call TRBD1 (5 bases). Germline values: CDR1 LNHDA, CDR2 SQIVND (reference sequence). Trimming removed 5 bases from V and 2 bases from J, with 12 bases in between. This CDR3 is built from 14 residues. The CDR3 protein is CASSVGRANYGYTF. The CDR3 region has the DNA TGTGCCAGTAGTGTCGGCAGGGCGAACTATGGCTACACCTTC. The full variable domain, rest sourced from reference TRBV19 and TRBJ1-2, is DGGITQSPKYLFRKEGQNVTLSCEQNLNHDAMYWYRQDPGQGLRLIYYSQIVNDFQKGDIAEGYSVSREKKESFPLTVTSAQKNPTAFYLCASSVGRANYGYTFGSGTRLTVV.

The chain links TRBV5-1 to TRBJ2-7; D might be TRBD1 (6 bases). The V gene's germline CDR1 is SGHRS and CDR2 YFSETQ. The CDR3 consists of 13 residues. Trimming removed 0 bases from V and 5 bases from J, with 9 bases in between. The CDR3, as DNA: TGCGCCAGCAGCTTGGAAGGGGGTAACGAGCAGTACTTC. As protein: CASSLEGGNEQYF.

The chain joins TRBV3-1 (or the pseudogene TRBV3-2) to TRBJ2-7; 14 bases match TRBD2. J gave up 7 bases and V 4 bases, and 6 bases lay outside the gene matches. CDR1 and CDR2 (germline): LGHDT, YNNKEL (reference sequence). The CDR3 consists of 15 residues. The chain's CDR3 is CASSRGLAGGQEQYF. CDR3 nucleotide sequence: TGTGCCAGCAGCCGTGGACTAGCGGGAGGTCAAGAGCAGTACTTC.

V usage is TRBV5-6 and J usage is TRBJ1-2; D is possibly TRBD1 (6 bases). CDR3 length: 15 amino acids. V was shortened by 4 bases and J by 3 bases, with 16 bases between the two germline ends. Germline lookup yields CDR1 SGHDT and CDR2 YYEEEE. CDR3 protein: CASSQGHRPDYGYTF. The DNA for the CDR3 is TGTGCCAGCAGCCAGGGACACCGACCTGACTATGGCTACACCTTC.

This sequence joins TRBV3-1 (or the pseudogene TRBV3-2) and TRBJ2-1; D might be TRBD1 (6 bases). In germline, CDR1 is LGHDT, CDR2 YNNKEL (reference sequence). V lost 0 bases, J lost 1 base, and 16 bases lay in between. This CDR3 contains 18 residues. The CDR3 region has the DNA TGTGCCAGCAGCCAAGATTGGGGGCCAGGCGAATCCTACAATGAGCAGTTCTTC. Its protein is CASSQDWGPGESYNEQFF.